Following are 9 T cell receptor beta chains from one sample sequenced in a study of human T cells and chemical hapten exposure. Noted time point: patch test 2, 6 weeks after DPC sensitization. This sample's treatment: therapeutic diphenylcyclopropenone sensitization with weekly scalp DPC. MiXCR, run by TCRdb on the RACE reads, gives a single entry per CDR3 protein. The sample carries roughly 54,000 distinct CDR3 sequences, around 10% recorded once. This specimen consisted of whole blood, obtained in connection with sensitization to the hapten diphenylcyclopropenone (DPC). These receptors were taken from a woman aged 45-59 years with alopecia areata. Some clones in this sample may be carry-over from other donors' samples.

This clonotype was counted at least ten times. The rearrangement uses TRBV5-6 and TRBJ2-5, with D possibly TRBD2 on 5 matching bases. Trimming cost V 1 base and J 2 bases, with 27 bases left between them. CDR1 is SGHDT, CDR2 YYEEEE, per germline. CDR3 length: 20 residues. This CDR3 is CASSLYYRRVLDNLQETQYF. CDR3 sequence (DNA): TGTGCCAGCAGCTTGTATTACCGAAGAGTACTAGACAATCTGCAAGAGACCCAGTACTTC.

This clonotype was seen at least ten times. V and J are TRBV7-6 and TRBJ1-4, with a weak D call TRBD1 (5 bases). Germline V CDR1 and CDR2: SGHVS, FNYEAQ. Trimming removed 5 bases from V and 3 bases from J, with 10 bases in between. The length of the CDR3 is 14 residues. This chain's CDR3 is CASSPTGANEKLFF. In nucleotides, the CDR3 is TGTGCCAGCAGCCCAACAGGCGCTAATGAAAAACTGTTTTTT.

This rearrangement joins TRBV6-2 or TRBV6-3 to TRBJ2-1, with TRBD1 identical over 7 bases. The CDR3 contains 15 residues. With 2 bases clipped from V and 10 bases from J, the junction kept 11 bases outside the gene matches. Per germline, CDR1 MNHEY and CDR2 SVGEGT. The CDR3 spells CASSYILEGAREQFF. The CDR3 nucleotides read TGTGCCAGCAGTTACATCTTAGAGGGGGCGAGGGAGCAGTTCTTC.

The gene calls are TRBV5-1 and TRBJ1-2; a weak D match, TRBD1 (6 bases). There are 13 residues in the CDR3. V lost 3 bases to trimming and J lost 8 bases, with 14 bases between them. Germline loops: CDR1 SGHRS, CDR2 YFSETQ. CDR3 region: CASSSTGIQGYTF. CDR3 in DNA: TGCGCCAGCAGCTCAACAGGGATTCAAGGCTACACCTTC.

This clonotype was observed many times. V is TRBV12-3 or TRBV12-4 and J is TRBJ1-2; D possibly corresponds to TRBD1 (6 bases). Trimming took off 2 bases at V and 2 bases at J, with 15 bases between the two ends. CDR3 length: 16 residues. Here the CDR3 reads CASSLSGTTTNYGYTF. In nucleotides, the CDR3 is TGTGCCAGCAGTTTATCCGGGACAACGACAAACTATGGCTACACCTTC.

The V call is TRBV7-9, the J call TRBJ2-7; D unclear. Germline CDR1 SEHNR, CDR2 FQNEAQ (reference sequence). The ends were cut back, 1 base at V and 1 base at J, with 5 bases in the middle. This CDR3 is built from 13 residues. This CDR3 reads CASSLVQSYEQYF. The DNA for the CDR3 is TGTGCCAGCAGCTTAGTGCAGTCCTACGAGCAGTACTTC.

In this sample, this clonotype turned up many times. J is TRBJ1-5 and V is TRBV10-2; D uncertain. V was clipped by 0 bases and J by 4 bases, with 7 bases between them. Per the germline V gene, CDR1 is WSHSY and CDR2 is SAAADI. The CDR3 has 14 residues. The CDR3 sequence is CASSESTENQPQHF. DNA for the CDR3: TGCGCCAGCAGTGAGTCTACAGAAAATCAGCCCCAGCATTTT.

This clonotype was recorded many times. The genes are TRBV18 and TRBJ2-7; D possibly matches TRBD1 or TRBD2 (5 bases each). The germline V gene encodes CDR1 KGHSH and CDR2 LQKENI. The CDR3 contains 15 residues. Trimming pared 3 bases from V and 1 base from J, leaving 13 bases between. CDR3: CASSPSGTGSYEQYF. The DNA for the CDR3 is TGTGCCAGCTCACCTTCCGGGACGGGATCCTACGAGCAGTACTTC.

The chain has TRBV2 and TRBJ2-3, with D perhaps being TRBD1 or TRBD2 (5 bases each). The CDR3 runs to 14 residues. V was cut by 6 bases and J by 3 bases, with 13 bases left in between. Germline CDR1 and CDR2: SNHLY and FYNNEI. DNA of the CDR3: TGTGCCAGCAGCACGGGACGGAAGACAGATACGCAGTATTTT. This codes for CASSTGRKTDTQYF.